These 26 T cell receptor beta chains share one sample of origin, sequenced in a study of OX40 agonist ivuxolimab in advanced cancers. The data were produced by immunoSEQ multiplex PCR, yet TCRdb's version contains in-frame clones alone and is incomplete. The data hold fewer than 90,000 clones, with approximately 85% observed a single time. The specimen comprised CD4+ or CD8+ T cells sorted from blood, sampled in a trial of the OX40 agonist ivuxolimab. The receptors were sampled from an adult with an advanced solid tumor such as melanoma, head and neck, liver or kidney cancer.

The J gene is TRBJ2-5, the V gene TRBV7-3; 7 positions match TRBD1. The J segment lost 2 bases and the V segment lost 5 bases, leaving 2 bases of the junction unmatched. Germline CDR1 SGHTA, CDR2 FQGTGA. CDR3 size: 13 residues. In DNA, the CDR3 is TGTGCCAGCAGCCGGGGACAGCAAGAGACCCAGTACTTC. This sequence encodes CASSRGQQETQYF.

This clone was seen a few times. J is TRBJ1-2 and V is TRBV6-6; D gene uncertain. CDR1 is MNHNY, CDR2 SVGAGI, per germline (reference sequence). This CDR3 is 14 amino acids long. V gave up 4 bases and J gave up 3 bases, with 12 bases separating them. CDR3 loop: CASSSGGTDYGYTF. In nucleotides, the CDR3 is TGTGCCAGCAGTTCCGGCGGCACTGACTATGGCTACACCTTC.

Here the CDR3 DNA reads TGTGCCAGCAGCGTAGCGGGGGACGCCACCATATATTTT. Translation gives CASSVAGDATIYF. J is TRBJ1-3 and V is TRBV9, with D possibly matching TRBD1 (5 bases). V lost 0 bases and J lost 9, with 10 bases in between. Germline CDR1 and CDR2: SGDLS and YYNGEE. There are 13 residues in the CDR3.

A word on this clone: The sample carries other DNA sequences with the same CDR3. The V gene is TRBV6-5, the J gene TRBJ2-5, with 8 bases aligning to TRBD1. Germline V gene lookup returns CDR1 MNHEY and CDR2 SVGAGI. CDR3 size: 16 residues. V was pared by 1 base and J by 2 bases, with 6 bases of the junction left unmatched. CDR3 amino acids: CASSYLGQGAQETQYF. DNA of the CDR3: TGTGCCAGCAGTTACTTGGGGCAGGGGGCTCAAGAGACCCAGTACTTC.

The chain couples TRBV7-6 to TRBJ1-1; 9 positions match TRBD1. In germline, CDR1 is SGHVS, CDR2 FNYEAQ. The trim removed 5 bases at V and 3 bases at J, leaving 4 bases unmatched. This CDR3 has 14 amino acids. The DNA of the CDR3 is TGTGCCAGCAGCCTACAGGGGGCTGACACTGAAGCTTTCTTT. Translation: CASSLQGADTEAFF.

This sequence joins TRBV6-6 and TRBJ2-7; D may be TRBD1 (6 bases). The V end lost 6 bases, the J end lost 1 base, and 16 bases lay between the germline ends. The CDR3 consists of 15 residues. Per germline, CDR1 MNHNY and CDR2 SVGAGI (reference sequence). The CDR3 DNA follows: TGTGCCAGCAGAAACCTACAGGGTTCATCCTACGAGCAGTACTTC. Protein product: CASRNLQGSSYEQYF.

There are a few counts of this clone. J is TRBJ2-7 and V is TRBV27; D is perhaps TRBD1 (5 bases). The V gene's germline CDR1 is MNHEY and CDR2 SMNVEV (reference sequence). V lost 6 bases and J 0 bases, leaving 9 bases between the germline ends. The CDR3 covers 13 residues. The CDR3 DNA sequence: TGTGCCAGCAGACCGACAGCCTCCTACGAGCAGTACTTC. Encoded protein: CASRPTASYEQYF.

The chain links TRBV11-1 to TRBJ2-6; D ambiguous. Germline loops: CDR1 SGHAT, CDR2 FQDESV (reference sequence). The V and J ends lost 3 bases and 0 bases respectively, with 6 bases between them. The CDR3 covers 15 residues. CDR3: CASSFPSSGANVLTF. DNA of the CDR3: TGTGCCAGCAGCTTTCCAAGCTCTGGGGCCAACGTCCTGACTTTC.

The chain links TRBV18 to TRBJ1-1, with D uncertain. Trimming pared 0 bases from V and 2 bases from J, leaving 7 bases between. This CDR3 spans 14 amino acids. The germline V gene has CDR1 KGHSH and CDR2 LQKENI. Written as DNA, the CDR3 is TGTGCCAGCTCACCACCCCGGGGTAACACTGAAGCTTTCTTT. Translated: CASSPPRGNTEAFF.

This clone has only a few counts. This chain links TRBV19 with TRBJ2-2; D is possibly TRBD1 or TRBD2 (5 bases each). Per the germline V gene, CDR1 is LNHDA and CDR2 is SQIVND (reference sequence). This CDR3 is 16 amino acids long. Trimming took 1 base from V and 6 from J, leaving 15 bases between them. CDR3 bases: TGTGCCAGTAGTATAGGTGTGGACGGGGCCGCCGGGGAGCTGTTTTTT. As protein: CASSIGVDGAAGELFF.

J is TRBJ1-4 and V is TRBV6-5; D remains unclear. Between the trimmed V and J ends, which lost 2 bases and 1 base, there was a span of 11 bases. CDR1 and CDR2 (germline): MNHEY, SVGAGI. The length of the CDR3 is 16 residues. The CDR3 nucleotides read TGTGCCAGCAGTTACCGGCCCCCGGGAACTAATGAAAAACTGTTTTTT. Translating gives CASSYRPPGTNEKLFF.

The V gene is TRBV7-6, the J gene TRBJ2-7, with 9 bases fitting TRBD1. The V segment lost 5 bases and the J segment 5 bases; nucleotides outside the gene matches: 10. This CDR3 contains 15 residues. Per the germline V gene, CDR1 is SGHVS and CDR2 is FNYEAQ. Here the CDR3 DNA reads TGTGCCAGCAGCCCAAAGCCAGGGACAGGGAACGAGCAGTACTTC. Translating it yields CASSPKPGTGNEQYF.

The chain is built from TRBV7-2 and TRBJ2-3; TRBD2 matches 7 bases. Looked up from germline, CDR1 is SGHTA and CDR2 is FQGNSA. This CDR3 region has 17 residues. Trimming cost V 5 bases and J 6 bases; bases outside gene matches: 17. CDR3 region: CASSDRDYLKAGDTQYF. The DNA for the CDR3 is TGTGCCAGCAGCGACCGGGACTACCTAAAAGCGGGCGATACGCAGTATTTT. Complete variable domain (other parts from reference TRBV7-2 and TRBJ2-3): GAGVSQSPSNKVTEKGKDVELRCDPISGHTALYWYRQSLGQGLEFLIYFQGNSAPDKSGLPSDRFSAERTGGSVSTLTIQRTQQEDSAVYLCASSDRDYLKAGDTQYFGPGTRLTVL.

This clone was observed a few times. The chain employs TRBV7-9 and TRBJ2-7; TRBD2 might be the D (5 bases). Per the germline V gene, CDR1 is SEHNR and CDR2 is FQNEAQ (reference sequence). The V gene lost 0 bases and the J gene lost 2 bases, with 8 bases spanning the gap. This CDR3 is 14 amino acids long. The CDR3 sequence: CASSLAGSPYEQYF. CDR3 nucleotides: TGTGCCAGCAGCTTAGCTGGGAGTCCCTACGAGCAGTACTTC.

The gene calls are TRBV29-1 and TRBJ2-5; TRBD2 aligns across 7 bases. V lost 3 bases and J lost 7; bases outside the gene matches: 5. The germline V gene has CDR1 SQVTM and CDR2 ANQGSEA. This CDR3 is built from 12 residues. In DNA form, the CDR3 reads TGCAGCGTTGACCCCCGCGGGGGGACCCAGTACTTC. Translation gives CSVDPRGGTQYF.

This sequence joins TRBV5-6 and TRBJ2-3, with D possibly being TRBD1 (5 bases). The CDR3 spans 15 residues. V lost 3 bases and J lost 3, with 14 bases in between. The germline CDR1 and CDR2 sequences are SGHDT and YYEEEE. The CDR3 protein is CASSYRQTVTDTQYF. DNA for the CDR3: TGTGCCAGCAGCTACAGACAGACAGTTACAGATACGCAGTATTTT.

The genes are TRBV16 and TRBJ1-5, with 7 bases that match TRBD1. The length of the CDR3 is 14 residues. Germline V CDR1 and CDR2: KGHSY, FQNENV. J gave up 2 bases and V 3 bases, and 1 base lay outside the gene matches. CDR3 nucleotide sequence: TGTGCCAGCAGCCACGACAGGGGCAATCAGCCCCAGCATTTT. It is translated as CASSHDRGNQPQHF.

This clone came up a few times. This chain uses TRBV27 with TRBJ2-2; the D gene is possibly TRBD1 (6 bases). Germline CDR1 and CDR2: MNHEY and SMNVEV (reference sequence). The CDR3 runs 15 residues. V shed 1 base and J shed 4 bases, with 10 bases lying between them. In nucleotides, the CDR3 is TGTGCCAGCAGTTTATTCCTAGGGGGCACCGGGGAGCTGTTTTTT. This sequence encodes CASSLFLGGTGELFF.

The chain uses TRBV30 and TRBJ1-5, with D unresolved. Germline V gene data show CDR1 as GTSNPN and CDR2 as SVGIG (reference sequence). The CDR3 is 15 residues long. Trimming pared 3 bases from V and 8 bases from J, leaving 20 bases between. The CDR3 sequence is CAWSPNGRVQEPQHF. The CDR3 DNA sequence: TGTGCCTGGAGCCCAAACGGACGAGTTCAGGAGCCCCAGCATTTT.

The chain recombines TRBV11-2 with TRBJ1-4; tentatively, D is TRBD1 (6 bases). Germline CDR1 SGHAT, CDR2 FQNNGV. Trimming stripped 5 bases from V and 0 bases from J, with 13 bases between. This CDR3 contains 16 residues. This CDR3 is CASSPGQTTTNEKLFF. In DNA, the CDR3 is TGTGCCAGCAGCCCTGGACAGACGACAACTAATGAAAAACTGTTTTTT.

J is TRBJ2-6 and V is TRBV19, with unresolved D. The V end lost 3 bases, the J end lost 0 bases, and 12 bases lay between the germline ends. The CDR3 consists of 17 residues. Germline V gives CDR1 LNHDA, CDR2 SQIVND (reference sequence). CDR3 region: CASSITRRSSGANVLTF. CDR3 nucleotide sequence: TGTGCCAGTAGTATCACGAGGCGAAGCTCTGGGGCCAACGTCCTGACTTTC.

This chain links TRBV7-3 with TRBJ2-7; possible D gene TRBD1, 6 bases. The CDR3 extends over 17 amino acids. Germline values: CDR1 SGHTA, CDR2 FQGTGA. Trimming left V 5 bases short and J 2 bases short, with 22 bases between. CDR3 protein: CASSRTVVDSVAYEQYF. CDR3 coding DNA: TGTGCCAGCAGCAGAACGGTTGTGGACAGTGTTGCCTACGAGCAGTACTTC.

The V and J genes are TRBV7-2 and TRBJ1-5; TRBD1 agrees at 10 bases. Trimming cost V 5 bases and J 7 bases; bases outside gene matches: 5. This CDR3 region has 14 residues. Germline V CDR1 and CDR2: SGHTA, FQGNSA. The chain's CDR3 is CASSLTGGDQPQHF. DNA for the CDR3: TGTGCCAGCAGCCTGACAGGGGGCGACCAGCCCCAGCATTTT.

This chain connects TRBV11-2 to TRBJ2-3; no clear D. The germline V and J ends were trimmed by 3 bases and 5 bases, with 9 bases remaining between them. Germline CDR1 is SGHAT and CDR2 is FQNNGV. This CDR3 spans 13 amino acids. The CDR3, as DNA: TGTGCCAGCAGCTTCGAGAGACTAGATACGCAGTATTTT. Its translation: CASSFERLDTQYF.

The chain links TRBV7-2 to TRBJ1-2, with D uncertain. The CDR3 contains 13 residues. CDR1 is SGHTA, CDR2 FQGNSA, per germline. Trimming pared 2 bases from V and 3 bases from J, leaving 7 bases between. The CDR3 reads CASSLIGYYGYTF. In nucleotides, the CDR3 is TGTGCCAGCAGCTTAATAGGGTACTATGGCTACACCTTC.

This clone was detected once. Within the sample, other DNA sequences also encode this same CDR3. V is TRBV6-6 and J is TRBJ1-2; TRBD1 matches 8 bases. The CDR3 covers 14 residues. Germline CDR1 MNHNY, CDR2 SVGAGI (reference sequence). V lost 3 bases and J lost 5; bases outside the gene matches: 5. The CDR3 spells CASSYGTGGYGYTF. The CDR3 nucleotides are TGTGCCAGCAGTTATGGGACAGGAGGGTATGGCTACACCTTC.